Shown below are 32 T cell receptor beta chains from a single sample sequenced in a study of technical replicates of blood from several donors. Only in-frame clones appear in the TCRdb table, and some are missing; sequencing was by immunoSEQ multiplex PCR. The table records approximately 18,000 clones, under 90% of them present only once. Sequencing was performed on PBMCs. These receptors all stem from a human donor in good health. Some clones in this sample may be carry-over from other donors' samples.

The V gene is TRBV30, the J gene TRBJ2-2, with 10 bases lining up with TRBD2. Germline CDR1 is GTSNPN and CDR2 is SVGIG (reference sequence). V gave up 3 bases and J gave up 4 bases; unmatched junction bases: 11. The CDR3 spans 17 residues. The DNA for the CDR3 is TGTGCCTGGAGCTCCGCCCCTAGCGGGGGTTTCACCGGGGAGCTGTTTTTT. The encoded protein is CAWSSAPSGGFTGELFF.

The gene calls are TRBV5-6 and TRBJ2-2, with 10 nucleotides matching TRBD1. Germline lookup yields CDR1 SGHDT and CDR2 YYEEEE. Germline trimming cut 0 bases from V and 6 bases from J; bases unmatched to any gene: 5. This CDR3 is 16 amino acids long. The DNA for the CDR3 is TGTGCCAGCAGCTTGGTGGGGACAGGGGATTCCGGGGAGCTGTTTTTT. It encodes CASSLVGTGDSGELFF.

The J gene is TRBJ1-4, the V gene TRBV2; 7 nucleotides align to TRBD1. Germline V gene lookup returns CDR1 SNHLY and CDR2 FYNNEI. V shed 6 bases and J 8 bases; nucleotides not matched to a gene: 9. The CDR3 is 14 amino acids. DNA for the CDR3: TGTGCCAGCAGGCACGACAGGGCAGGGGAAAAACTGTTTTTT. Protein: CASRHDRAGEKLFF.

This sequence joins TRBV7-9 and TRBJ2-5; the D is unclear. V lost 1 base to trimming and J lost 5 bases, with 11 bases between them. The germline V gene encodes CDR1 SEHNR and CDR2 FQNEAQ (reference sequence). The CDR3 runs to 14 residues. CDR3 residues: CASSLVRGFETQYF. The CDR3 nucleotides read TGTGCCAGCAGCTTAGTGAGAGGATTCGAGACCCAGTACTTC.

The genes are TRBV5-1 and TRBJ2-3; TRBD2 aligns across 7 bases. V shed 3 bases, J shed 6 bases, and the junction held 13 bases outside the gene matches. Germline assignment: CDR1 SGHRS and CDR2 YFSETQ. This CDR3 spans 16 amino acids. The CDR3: CASSSERGAPRDTQYF. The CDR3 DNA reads TGCGCCAGCAGCTCAGAGCGGGGAGCTCCCAGGGATACGCAGTATTTT.

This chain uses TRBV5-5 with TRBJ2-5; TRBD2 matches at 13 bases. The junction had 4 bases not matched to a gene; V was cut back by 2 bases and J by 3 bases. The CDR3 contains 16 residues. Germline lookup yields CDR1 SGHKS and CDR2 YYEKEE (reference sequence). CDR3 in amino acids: CASSFGGLAGEETQYF. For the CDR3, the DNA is TGTGCCAGCAGCTTTGGTGGACTAGCGGGAGAAGAGACCCAGTACTTC.

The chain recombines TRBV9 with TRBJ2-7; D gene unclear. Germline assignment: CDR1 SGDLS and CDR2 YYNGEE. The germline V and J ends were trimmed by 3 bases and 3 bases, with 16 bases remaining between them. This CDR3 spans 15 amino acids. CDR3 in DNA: TGTGCCAGCAGCGCGGGTTCCCATATGAACTACGAGCAGTACTTC. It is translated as CASSAGSHMNYEQYF.

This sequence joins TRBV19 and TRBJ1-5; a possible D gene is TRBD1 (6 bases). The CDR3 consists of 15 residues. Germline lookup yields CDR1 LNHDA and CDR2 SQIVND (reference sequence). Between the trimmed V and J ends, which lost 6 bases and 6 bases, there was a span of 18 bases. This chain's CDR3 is CASRQGERSSQPQHF. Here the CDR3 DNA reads TGTGCCAGTAGACAGGGAGAGCGGTCGAGTCAGCCCCAGCATTTT.

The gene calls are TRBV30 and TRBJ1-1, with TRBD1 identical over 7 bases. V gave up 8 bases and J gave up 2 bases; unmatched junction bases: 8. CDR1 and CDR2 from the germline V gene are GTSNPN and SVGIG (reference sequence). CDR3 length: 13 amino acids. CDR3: CAGYRGLNTEAFF. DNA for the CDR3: TGTGCCGGTTACAGGGGACTTAACACTGAAGCTTTCTTT.

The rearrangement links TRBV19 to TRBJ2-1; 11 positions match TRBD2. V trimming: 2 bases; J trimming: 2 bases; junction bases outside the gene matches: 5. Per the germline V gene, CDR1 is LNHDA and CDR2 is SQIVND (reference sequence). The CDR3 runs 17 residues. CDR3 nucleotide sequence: TGTGCCAGTAGTATATTCCCGGGACTAGCGGCCTACAATGAGCAGTTCTTC. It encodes CASSIFPGLAAYNEQFF.

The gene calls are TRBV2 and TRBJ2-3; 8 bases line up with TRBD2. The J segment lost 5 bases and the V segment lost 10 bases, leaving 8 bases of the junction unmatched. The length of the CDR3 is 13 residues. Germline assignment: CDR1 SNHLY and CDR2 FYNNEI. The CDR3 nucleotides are TGTGCCACAGCGGGAGTTGGTAGAGATACGCAGTATTTT. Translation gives CATAGVGRDTQYF.

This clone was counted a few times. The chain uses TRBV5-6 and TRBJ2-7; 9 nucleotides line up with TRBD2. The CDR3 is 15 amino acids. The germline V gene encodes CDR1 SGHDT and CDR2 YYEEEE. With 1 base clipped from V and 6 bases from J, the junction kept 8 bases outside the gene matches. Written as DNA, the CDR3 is TGTGCCAGCAGCTTGAGTGCCCTAGCGGGGCGCGAGCAGTACTTC. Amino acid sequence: CASSLSALAGREQYF.

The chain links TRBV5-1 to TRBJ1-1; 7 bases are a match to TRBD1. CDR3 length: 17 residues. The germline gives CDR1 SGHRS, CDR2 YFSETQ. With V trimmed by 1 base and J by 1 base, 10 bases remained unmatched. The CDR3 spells CASSLPSGGLRNTEAFF. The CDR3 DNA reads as TGCGCCAGCAGCTTGCCCTCAGGGGGTTTAAGGAACACTGAAGCTTTCTTT.

Here the CDR3 DNA reads TGTGCCAGCAGCGGGGGGGGTCAGAACTATGGCTACACCTTC. Its translation: CASSGGGQNYGYTF. The chain couples TRBV5-4 to TRBJ1-2, with TRBD1 as a possible D gene (5 bases). Germline loops: CDR1 SGHNT, CDR2 YYREEE (reference sequence). The CDR3 covers 14 residues. The V and J ends lost 4 bases and 2 bases respectively, with 12 bases between them.

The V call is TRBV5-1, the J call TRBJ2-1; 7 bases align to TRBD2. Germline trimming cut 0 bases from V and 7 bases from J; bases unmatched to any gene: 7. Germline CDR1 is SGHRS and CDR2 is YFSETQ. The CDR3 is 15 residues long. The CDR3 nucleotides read TGCGCCAGCAGCTTGGTGGGAGGGCCGGGGAATGAGCAGTTCTTC. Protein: CASSLVGGPGNEQFF. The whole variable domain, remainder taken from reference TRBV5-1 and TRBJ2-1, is KAGVTQTPRYLIKTRGQQVTLSCSPISGHRSVSWYQQTPGQGLQFLFEYFSETQRNKGNFPGRFSGRQFSNSRSEMNVSTLELGDSALYLCASSLVGGPGNEQFFGPGTRLTVL.

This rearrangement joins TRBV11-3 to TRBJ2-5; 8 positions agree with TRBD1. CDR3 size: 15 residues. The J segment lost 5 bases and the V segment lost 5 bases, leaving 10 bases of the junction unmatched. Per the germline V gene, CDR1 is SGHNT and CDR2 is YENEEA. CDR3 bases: TGTGCCAGCAGCCCATCTACTACAGGGGGGGAGACCCAGTACTTC. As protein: CASSPSTTGGETQYF.

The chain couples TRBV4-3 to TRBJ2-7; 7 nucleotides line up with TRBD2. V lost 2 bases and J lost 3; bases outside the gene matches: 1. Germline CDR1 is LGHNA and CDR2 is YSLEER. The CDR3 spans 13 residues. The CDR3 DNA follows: TGCGCCAGCAGCCAATGGGGGGGCTACGAGCAGTACTTC. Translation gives CASSQWGGYEQYF.

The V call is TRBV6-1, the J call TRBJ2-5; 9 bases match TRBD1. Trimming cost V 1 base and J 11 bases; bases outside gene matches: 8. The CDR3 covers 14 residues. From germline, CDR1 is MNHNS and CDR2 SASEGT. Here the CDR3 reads CASSEGVGTGRQYF. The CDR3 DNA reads TGTGCCAGCAGTGAAGGAGTGGGGACAGGGCGGCAGTACTTC.

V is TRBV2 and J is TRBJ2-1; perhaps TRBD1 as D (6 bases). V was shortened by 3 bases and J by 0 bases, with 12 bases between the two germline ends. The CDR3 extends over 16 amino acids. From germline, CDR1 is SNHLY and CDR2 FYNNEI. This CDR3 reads CASSDSGDNSYNEQFF. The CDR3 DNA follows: TGTGCCAGCAGTGACTCCGGGGACAACTCCTACAATGAGCAGTTCTTC.

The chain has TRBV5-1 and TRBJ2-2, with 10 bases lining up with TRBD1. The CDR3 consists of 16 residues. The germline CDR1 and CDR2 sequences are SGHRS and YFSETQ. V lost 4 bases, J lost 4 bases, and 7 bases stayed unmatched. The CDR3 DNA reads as TGCGCCAGCAGCCCGGGGACAGGGGCTATCACCGGGGAGCTGTTTTTT. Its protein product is CASSPGTGAITGELFF.

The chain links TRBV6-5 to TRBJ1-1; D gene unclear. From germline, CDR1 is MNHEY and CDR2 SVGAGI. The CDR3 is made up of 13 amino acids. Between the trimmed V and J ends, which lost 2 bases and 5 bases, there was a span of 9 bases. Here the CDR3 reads CASSYNDGTEAFF. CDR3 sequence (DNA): TGTGCCAGCAGTTACAATGACGGGACTGAAGCTTTCTTT.

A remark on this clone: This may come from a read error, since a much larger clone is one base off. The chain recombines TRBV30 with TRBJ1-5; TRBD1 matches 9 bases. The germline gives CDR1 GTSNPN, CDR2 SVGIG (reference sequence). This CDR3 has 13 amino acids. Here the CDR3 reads CAWSQGQGQLQHF. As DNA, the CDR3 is TGTGCCTGGAGTCAGGGACAGGGACAGCTCCAGCATTTT.

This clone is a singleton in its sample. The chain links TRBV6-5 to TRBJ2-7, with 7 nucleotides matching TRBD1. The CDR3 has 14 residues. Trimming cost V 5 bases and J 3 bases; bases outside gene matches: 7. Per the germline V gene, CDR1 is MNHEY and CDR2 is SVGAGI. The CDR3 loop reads CASSPHRGVYEQYF. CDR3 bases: TGTGCCAGCAGTCCCCACAGGGGTGTCTACGAGCAGTACTTC.

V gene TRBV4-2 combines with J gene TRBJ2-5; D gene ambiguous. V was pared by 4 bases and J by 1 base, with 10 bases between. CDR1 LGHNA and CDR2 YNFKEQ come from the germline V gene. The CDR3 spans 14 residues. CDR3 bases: TGTGCCAGCAGCCGTGGAGCTAGCCAAGAGACCCAGTACTTC. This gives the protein CASSRGASQETQYF.

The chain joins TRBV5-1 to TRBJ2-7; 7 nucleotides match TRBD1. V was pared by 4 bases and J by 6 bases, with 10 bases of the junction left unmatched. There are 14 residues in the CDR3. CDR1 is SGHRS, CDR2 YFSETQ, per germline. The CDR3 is CASSPDRELAEQYF. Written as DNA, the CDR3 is TGCGCCAGCAGCCCCGACAGGGAACTGGCCGAGCAGTACTTC.

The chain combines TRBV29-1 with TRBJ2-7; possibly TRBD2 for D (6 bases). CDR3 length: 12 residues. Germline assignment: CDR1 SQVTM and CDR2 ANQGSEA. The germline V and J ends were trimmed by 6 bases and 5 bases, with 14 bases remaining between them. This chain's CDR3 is CSVQLGGNEQYF. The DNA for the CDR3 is TGCAGCGTCCAATTGGGGGGTAACGAGCAGTACTTC.

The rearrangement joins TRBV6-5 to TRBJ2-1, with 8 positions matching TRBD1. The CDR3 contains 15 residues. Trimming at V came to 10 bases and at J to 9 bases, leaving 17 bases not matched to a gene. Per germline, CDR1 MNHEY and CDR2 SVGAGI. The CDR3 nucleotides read TGTGCCACCGGGACAGGAGAACTAGGGGGCGGTGAGCAGTTCTTC. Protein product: CATGTGELGGGEQFF.

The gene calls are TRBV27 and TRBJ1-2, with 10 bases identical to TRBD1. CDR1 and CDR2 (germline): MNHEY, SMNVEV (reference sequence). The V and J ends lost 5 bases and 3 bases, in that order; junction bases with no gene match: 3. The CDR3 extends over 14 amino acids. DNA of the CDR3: TGTGCCAGCAGTGGACAGGGGGAGGACTATGGCTACACCTTC. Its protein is CASSGQGEDYGYTF.

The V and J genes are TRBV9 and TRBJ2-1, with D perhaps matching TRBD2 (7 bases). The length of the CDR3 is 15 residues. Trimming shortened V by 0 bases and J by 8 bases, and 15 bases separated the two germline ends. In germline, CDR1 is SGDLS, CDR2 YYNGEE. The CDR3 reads CASSVGGGRQYEQFF. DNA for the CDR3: TGTGCCAGCAGCGTAGGGGGGGGGCGGCAATATGAGCAGTTCTTC. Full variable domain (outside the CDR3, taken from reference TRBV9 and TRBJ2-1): DSGVTQTPKHLITATGQRVTLRCSPRSGDLSVYWYQQSLDQGLQFLIQYYNGEERAKGNILERFSAQQFPDLHSELNLSSLELGDSALYFCASSVGGGRQYEQFFGPGTRLTVL.

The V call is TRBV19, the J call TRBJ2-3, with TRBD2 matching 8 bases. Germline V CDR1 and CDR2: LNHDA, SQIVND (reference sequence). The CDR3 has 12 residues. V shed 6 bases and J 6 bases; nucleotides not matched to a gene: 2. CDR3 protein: CASRTGGDTQYF. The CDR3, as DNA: TGTGCCAGTAGAACGGGGGGGGATACGCAGTATTTT.

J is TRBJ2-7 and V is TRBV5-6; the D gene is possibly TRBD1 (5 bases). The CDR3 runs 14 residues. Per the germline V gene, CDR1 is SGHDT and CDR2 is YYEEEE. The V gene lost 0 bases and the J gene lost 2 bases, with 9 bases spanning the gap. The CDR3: CASSLEQATYEQYF. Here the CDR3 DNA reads TGTGCCAGCAGCTTGGAACAGGCAACCTACGAGCAGTACTTC.

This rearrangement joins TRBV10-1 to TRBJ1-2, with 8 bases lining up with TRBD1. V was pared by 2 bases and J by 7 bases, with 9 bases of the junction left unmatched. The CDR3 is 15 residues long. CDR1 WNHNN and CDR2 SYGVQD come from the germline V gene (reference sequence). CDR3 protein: CASSEVTGGRSGYTF. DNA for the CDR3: TGCGCCAGCAGTGAGGTTACAGGGGGACGCTCTGGCTACACCTTC.